Below, one TCR beta chain is given with its context. Its antigen is unidentified. The study reverse transcribed the entire isolated RNA, so it sequenced expressed TCRB transcripts. TCRdb's copy holds only in-frame clones and misses some; the assay was immunoSEQ multiplex PCR. This table holds roughly 220,000 clones, approximately 16% found once. Germline V gene sequence: CDR1 MNHEY, CDR2 SMNVEV (reference sequence). The CDR3 is 14 residues long. V dropped 4 bases and J dropped 0 bases, with 9 bases sitting between them. The sample comes from a study of beta chain features in type 1 diabetes. Findings and limits, study-wide: Researchers report that Type 1 diabetes patients had moderately but significantly shorter TCRB CDR3s across all four CD4+ subsets. Over-representation of high TCR-expressing cells was a possible consequence of cDNA sequencing. VDJ junctions in type 1 diabetes patients carried more deletions and fewer insertions.

This chain uses TRBV27 with TRBJ2-5, with D maybe TRBD1 (6 bases). Source material: naive CD4+ T cells from blood. The TCR comes from a man aged 30 to 39 with type 1 diabetes. This CDR3 is CASSSRGYQETQYF. For the CDR3, the DNA is TGTGCCAGCAGTTCGAGGGGGTACCAAGAGACCCAGTACTTC.